What follows describes a single T cell receptor beta chain. Its specificity is not known. General observations from the study: The larger-cohort validation was restricted to a single TCR beta V-J rearrangement rather than whole repertoires. Tumor-infiltrating Treg TCR alpha and beta sequences overlapped most with tumor naive CD4+ T cells, then blood naive. Tumor memory CD4+ T cell TCR gene usage was found to cluster with blood and lymph node memory CD4+ cells and with lymph node naive CD4+ cells.

Germline V gene sequence: CDR1 SGHTA, CDR2 FQGTGA. The V gene lost 6 bases and the J gene lost 7 bases, with 16 bases spanning the gap. The CDR3 consists of 13 residues. Tregs were sorted as CD4+CD25+CD127-/low cells. After constant-region reverse-primer amplification, full-length variable regions underwent semi-nested PCR with Nested Universal Primer A. TCRdb re-called the 5' RACE reads with MiXCR, one entry per CDR3 protein. The repertoire holds more than 55,000 distinct CDR3 sequences, with about a fifth as singletons. The chain couples TRBV7-3 to TRBJ2-7, with D possibly matching TRBD1 (6 bases). Sequencing input: tumor-infiltrating Tregs sorted from the breast tumor. The clonotype was recovered from a female donor with breast cancer. The CDR3 sequence: CASRTGNTGEQYF. The CDR3 DNA is TGTGCCAGCAGAACAGGGAACACCGGGGAGCAGTACTTC.